The 10 T cell receptor beta chains below were found in one sample sequenced in a study of control samples from healthy donors and cancer patients. Here immunoSEQ multiplex PCR was the method, and the copy in TCRdb shows in-frame clones only, minus some. The sample consists of under 200,000 clones, about nine tenths of them appearing once. Sequenced sample: blood. The receptor source for this set is a woman aged 30 to 39 in good health.

V is TRBV4-1 and J is TRBJ1-4; no firm D call. Trimming took off 2 bases at V and 5 bases at J, with 9 bases between the two ends. The CDR3 totals 14 residues. Germline values: CDR1 MGHRA, CDR2 YSYEKL. The DNA for the CDR3 is TGCGCCAGCAGCCAAACGTACACGAATGAAAAACTGTTTTTT. Translating gives CASSQTYTNEKLFF.

J is TRBJ1-1 and V is TRBV11-3, with D maybe TRBD1 (5 bases). CDR3 length: 13 residues. The germline V gene has CDR1 SGHNT and CDR2 YENEEA. Trimming stripped 0 bases from V and 8 bases from J, with 10 bases between. The CDR3 spells CASSLDWRGEAFF. The CDR3 DNA sequence: TGTGCCAGCAGCTTAGATTGGAGGGGCGAAGCTTTCTTT.

V and J are TRBV7-6 and TRBJ1-5, with a possible D match to TRBD1 (5 bases). The CDR3 totals 13 residues. Germline CDR1 reads SGHVS; CDR2 reads FNYEAQ. Trimming took 1 base from V and 7 from J, leaving 8 bases between them. CDR3 in DNA: TGTGCCAGCAGCTTAGGGGGGGAACAGCCCCAGCATTTT. This gives the protein CASSLGGEQPQHF.

The gene calls are TRBV19 and TRBJ2-7; no clear D gene. Trimming took off 5 bases at V and 4 bases at J, with 15 bases between the two ends. This CDR3 contains 14 residues. Germline loops: CDR1 LNHDA, CDR2 SQIVND (reference sequence). The CDR3, as DNA: TGTGCCAGTAGTGTCGACATCTTCGGGTACGAGCAGTACTTC. It yields the protein CASSVDIFGYEQYF.

A single count supports this clone. CDR3 in amino acids: CASSYSAGPYEQYF. In DNA, the CDR3 is TGTGCCAGCAGTTACTCGGCAGGGCCCTACGAGCAGTACTTC. V and J are TRBV6-2 or TRBV6-3 and TRBJ2-7; TRBD1 might be the D (5 bases). CDR1 is MNHEY, CDR2 SVGEGT, per germline. Trimming took 0 bases from V and 2 from J, leaving 8 bases between them. The CDR3 loop spans 14 amino acids.

The chain uses TRBV18 and TRBJ1-1; TRBD1 agrees at 12 bases. V trimming: 2 bases; J trimming: 0 bases; junction bases outside the gene matches: 4. Germline V gene sequence: CDR1 KGHSH, CDR2 LQKENI. This CDR3 region has 17 residues. CDR3 region: CASSPGTGGLVNTEAFF. The CDR3 DNA is TGTGCCAGCTCACCAGGGACAGGGGGCTTGGTGAACACTGAAGCTTTCTTT.

V and J are TRBV7-9 and TRBJ2-7; D is undetermined. The V end lost 5 bases, the J end lost 2 bases, and 13 bases lay between the germline ends. This CDR3 region has 14 residues. Germline V gene sequence: CDR1 SEHNR, CDR2 FQNEAQ (reference sequence). The CDR3 region is CASSPGRSPYEQYF. The DNA of the CDR3 is TGTGCCAGCAGCCCCGGACGGAGCCCCTACGAGCAGTACTTC.

V gene TRBV3-1 (or the pseudogene TRBV3-2) combines with J gene TRBJ2-1; D perhaps matches TRBD2 (6 bases). Between the trimmed V and J ends, which lost 0 bases and 0 bases, there was a span of 12 bases. The V gene's germline CDR1 is LGHDT and CDR2 YNNKEL (reference sequence). The CDR3 totals 17 residues. The CDR3, as DNA: TGTGCCAGCAGCCAAGATTGGGACGGGAGCTCCTACAATGAGCAGTTCTTC. Encoded protein: CASSQDWDGSSYNEQFF.

Remarks on this clone: Other DNA sequences within the sample encode an identical CDR3. The chain couples TRBV19 to TRBJ2-3; TRBD2 agrees at 9 bases. The CDR3 loop spans 15 amino acids. The V and J ends lost 2 bases and 2 bases, in that order; junction bases with no gene match: 2. Per the germline V gene, CDR1 is LNHDA and CDR2 is SQIVND (reference sequence). Here the CDR3 DNA reads TGTGCCAGTAGTATACTAGCGGGACCCACAGATACGCAGTATTTT. Encoded protein: CASSILAGPTDTQYF.

The J gene is TRBJ1-2, the V gene TRBV5-1; D is undetermined. Trimming shortened V by 5 bases and J by 0 bases, and 8 bases separated the two germline ends. Germline assignment: CDR1 SGHRS and CDR2 YFSETQ. This CDR3 contains 13 residues. The CDR3 region is CASRIQANYGYTF. Here the CDR3 DNA reads TGCGCCAGCAGGATTCAGGCTAACTATGGCTACACCTTC.